The source of this T cell receptor beta chain is a study of CD8 T cells in ankylosing spondylitis. Turning to this clonotype: What it binds is unknown.

The study, taken as a whole, reports: Past studies reported some motif variants in reactive arthritis synovial fluid and blood. Ankylosing spondylitis blood seemed to carry a telltale TCR beta motif made of roughly eight highly homologous variants.

The CDR3 is made up of 13 amino acids. The V gene end was trimmed by 5 bases and the J gene end by 3 bases; junction bases not matched to a gene: 3. The germline V gene encodes CDR1 SQVTM and CDR2 ANQGSEA. TCRdb reanalysed the 5' RACE reads using MiXCR and keeps one entry per CDR3 protein. This table has fewer than 500,000 distinct CDR3 sequences, more than 25% appearing once. The source material was blood, either unsorted or a sorted T cell fraction (not recorded which). This sequence originates from a male donor with ankylosing spondylitis. This chain links TRBV29-1 with TRBJ1-4; 7 bases line up with TRBD1. The CDR3 DNA sequence: TGCAGCGTTATTGACAGGGCTAATGAAAAACTGTTTTTT. Translation: CSVIDRANEKLFF.